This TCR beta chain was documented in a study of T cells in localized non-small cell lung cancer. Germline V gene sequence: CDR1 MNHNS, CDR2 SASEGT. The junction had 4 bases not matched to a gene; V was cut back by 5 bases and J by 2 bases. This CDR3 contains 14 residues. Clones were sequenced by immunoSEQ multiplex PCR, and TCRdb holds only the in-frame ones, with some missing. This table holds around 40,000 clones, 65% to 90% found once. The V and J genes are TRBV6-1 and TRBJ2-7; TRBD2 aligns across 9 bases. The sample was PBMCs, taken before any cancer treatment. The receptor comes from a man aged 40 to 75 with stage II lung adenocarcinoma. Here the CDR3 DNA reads TGTGCCAGCAGTAGGACTAGCGATACCTACGAGCAGTACTTC. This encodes CASSRTSDTYEQYF.